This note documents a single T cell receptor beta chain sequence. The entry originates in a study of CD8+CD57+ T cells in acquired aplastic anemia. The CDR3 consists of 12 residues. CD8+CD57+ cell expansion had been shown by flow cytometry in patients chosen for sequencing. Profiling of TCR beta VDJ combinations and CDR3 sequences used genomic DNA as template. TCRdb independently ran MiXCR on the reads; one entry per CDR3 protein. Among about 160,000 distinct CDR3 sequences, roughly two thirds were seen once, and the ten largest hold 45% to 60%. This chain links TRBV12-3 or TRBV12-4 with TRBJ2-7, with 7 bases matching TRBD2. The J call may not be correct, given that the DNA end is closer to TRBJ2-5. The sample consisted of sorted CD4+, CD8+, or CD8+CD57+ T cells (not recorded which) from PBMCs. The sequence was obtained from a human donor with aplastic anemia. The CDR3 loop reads CASSGLVETQYF. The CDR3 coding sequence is TGTGCCAGCAGCGGACTAGTAGAGACCCAGTACTTC.